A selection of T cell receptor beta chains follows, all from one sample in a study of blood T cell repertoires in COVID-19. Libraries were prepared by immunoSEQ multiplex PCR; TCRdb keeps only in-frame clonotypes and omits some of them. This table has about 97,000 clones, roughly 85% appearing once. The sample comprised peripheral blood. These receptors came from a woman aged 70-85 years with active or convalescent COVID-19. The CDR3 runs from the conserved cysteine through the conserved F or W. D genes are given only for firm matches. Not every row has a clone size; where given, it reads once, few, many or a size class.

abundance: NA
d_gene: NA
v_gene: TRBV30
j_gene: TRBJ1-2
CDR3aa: CAWSVFSAGGYTF
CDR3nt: TGTGCCTGGAGTGTATTCAGCGCTGGGGGCTACACCTTC

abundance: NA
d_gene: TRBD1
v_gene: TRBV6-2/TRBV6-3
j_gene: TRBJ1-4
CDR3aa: CASSYSGQETNEKLFF
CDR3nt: TGTGCCAGCAGTTACTCAGGACAGGAGACTAATGAAAAACTGTTTTTT

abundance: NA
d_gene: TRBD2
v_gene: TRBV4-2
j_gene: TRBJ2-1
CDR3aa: CASSQPTGGSGGNEQFF
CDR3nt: TGTGCCAGCAGCCAACCCACCGGGGGGAGCGGGGGGAATGAGCAGTTCTTC

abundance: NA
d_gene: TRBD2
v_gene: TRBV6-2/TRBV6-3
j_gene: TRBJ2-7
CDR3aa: CASSYSGREYYEQYF
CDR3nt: TGTGCCAGCAGTTACTCCGGGCGGGAGTACTACGAGCAGTACTTC

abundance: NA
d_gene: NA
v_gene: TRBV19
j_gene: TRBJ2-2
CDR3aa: CASSTGVAGELFF
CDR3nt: TGTGCCAGTAGTACAGGGGTTGCCGGGGAGCTGTTTTTT

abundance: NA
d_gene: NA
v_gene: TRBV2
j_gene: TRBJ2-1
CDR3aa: CASSAGGGGNEQFF
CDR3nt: TGTGCCAGCAGTGCTGGGGGGGGCGGCAATGAGCAGTTCTTC

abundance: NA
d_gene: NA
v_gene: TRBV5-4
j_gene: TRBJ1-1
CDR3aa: CASSSPRGVQNTEAFF
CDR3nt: TGTGCCAGCAGCTCCCCTCGGGGGGTTCAGAACACTGAAGCTTTCTTT

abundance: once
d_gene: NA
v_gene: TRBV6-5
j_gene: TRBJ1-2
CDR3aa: CASSYSIGHQNYGYTF
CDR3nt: TGTGCCAGCAGTTACTCGATCGGACACCAAAACTATGGCTACACCTTC

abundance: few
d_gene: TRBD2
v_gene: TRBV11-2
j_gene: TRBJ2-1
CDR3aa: CASSLRSSGENEQFF
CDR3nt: TGTGCCAGCAGCTTACGATCTAGCGGGGAGAATGAGCAGTTCTTC

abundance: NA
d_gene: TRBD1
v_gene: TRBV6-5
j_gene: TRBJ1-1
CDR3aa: CASSYEGQGFGEAFF
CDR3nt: TGTGCCAGCAGTTATGAAGGACAGGGTTTTGGTGAAGCTTTCTTT

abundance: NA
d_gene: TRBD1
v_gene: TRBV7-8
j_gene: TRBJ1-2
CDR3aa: CASSLGRDSDGYTF
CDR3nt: TGTGCCAGCAGCTTAGGGAGGGACAGTGATGGCTACACCTTC

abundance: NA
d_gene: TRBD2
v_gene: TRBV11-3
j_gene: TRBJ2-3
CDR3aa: CASSLNGLAGNTDTQYF
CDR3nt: TGTGCCAGCAGCTTAAATGGACTAGCGGGGAACACAGATACGCAGTATTTT

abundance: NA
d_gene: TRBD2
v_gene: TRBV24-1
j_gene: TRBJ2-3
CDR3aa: CATRSGTSGTDTQYF
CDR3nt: TGTGCCACCCGATCCGGGACTAGCGGCACAGATACGCAGTATTTT

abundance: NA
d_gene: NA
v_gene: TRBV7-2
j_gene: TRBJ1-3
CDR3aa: CASSLDRVSGNTIYF
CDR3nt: TGTGCCAGCAGCTTAGATCGGGTCTCTGGAAACACCATATATTTT

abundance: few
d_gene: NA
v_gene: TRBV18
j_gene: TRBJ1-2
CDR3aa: CASSPTNRREYGYTF
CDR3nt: TGTGCCAGCTCACCTACTAACAGGAGGGAATATGGCTACACCTTC

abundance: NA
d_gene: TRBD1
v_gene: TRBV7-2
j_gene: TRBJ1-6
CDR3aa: CASSLGTGINSPLHF
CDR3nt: TGTGCCAGCAGCTTAGGGACAGGGATTAATTCACCCCTCCACTTT

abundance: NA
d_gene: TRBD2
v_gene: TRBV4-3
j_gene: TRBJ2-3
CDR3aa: CASKRQAGWTDTQYF
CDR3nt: TGCGCCAGCAAAAGGCAAGCGGGATGGACAGATACGCAGTATTTT

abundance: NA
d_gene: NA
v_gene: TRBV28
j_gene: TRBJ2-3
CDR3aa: CASSPRGSTDTQYF
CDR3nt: TGTGCCAGCAGTCCCAGGGGTAGCACAGATACGCAGTATTTT

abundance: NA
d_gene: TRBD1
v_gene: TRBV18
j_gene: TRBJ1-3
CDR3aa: CASSPGQGRGNTIYF
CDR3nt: TGTGCCAGCTCACCCGGACAGGGGCGCGGAAACACCATATATTTT

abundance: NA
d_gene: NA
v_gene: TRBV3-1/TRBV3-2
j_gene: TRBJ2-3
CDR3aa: CASSQDSVDTQYF
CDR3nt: TGTGCCAGCAGCCAAGATAGCGTAGATACGCAGTATTTT

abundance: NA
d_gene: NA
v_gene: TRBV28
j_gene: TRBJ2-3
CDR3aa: CASSSGGTRQYF
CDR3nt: TGTGCCAGCAGTTCAGGGGGGACCCGCCAGTATTTT

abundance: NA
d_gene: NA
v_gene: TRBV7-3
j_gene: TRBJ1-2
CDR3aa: CASSSSPTENYGYTF
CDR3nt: TGTGCCAGCAGCTCTTCTCCAACAGAAAACTATGGCTACACCTTC

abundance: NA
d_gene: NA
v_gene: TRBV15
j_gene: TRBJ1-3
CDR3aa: CATSRSRTDSGNTIYF
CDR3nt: TGTGCCACCAGCAGGTCCCGGACAGACTCTGGAAACACCATATATTTT

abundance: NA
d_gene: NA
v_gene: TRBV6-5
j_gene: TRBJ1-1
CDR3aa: CASSYEVMNTEAFF
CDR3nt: TGTGCCAGCAGTTACGAGGTCATGAACACTGAAGCTTTCTTT

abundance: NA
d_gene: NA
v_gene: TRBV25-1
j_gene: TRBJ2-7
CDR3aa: CASSESMREQYF
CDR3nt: TGTGCCAGCAGTGAATCAATGCGCGAGCAGTACTTC

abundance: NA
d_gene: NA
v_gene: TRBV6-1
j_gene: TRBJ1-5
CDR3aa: CASSEWSGAQHF
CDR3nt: TGTGCCAGCAGTGAATGGTCAGGTGCCCAGCATTTT

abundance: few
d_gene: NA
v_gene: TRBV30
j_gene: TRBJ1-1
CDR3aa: CAWSPGGMNTEAFF
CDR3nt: TGTGCCTGGAGTCCCGGCGGGATGAACACTGAAGCTTTCTTT

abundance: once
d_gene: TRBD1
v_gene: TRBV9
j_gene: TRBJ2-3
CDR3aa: CASSPMDRGTDTQYF
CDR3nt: TGTGCCAGCAGCCCCATGGACAGGGGCACAGATACGCAGTATTTT

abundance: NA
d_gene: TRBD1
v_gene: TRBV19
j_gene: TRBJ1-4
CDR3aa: CASSTGQAAFEKLFF
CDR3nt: TGTGCCAGTAGTACAGGACAGGCTGCTTTTGAAAAACTGTTTTTT

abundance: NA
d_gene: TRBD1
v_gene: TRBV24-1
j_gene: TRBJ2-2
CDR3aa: CATSEGTGETGELFF
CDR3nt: TGTGCCACCAGTGAGGGGACAGGGGAAACCGGGGAGCTGTTTTTT

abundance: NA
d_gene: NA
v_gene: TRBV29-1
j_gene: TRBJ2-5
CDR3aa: CSAKDSFRETQYF
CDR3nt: TGCAGCGCTAAAGACAGTTTCAGGGAGACCCAGTACTTC

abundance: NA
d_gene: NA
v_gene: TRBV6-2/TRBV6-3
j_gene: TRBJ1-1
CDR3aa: CASSEPRVGTEAFF
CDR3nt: TGTGCCAGCAGTGAGCCCAGGGTTGGCACTGAAGCTTTCTTT

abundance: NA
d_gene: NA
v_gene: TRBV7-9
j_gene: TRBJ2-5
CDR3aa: CASTLGNTRAQYF
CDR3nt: TGTGCCAGCACCCTAGGGAACACCAGGGCCCAGTACTTC

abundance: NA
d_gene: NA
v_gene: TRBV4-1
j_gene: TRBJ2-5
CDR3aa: CASSQDMRAGLGETQYF
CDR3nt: TGCGCCAGCAGCCAAGATATGAGGGCTGGGCTGGGAGAGACCCAGTACTTC

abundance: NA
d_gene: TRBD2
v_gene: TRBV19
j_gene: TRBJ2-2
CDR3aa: CASSTLGTSGPKGITGELFF
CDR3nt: TGTGCCAGTAGTACCCTCGGGACTAGCGGGCCCAAAGGGATAACCGGGGAGCTGTTTTTT

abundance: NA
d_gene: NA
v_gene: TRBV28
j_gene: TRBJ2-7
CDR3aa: CASTRRGDEQYF
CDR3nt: TGTGCCAGCACCCGCAGGGGGGACGAGCAGTACTTC

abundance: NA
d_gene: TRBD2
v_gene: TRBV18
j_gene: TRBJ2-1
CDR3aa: CASSPLAGRNNEQFF
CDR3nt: TGTGCCAGCTCACCGCTAGCGGGAAGGAACAATGAGCAGTTCTTC

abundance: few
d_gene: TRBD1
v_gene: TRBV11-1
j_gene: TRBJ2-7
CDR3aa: CASSPNRGWLQYF
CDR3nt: TGTGCCAGCAGCCCCAACAGGGGGTGGCTCCAGTACTTC

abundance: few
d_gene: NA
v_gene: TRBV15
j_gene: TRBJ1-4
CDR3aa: CATSRDTGGNEKLFF
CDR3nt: TGTGCCACCAGCAGAGATACGGGGGGGAATGAAAAACTGTTTTTT

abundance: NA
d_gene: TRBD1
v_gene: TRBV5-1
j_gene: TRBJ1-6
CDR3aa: CASSSGTAYNSPLHF
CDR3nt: TGCGCCAGCAGCTCCGGGACAGCCTATAATTCACCCCTCCACTTT

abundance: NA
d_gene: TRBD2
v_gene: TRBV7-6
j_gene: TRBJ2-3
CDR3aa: CASSSTRSGADTQYF
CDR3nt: TGTGCCAGCAGTTCTACTCGGAGCGGGGCAGATACGCAGTATTTT

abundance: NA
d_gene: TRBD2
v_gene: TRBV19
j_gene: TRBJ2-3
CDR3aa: CASRWGGLGTDTQYF
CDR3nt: TGTGCCAGTAGATGGGGGGGATTAGGGACAGATACGCAGTATTTT

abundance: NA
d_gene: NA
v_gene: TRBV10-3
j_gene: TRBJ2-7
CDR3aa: CASRGTALTEEQYF
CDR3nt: TGTGCCAGCCGAGGGACTGCCCTAACGGAAGAGCAGTACTTC

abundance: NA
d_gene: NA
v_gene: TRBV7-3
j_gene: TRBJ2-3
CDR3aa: CASSSTGDTQYF
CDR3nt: TGTGCCAGCAGCTCCACAGGGGATACGCAGTATTTT

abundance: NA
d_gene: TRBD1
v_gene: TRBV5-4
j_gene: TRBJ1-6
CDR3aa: CASSKQTGDSPLHF
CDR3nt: TGTGCCAGCAGCAAGCAAACAGGGGATTCACCCCTCCACTTT

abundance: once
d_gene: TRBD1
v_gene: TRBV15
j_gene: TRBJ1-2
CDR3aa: CATSTPGQNYGYTF
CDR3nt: TGTGCCACCAGCACACCGGGACAGAACTATGGCTACACCTTC

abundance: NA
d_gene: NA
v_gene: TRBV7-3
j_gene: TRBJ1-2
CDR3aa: CASSAQGSGGYTF
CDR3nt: TGTGCCAGCAGCGCACAGGGTTCGGGCGGCTACACCTTC

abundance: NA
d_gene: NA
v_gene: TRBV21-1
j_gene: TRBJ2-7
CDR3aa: CASSNERSSYEQYF
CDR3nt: TGTGCCAGCAGCAACGAAAGGAGCTCCTACGAGCAGTACTTC

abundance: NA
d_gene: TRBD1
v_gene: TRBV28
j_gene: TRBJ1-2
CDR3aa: CASSWGQSNYGYTF
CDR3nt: TGTGCCAGCAGTTGGGGACAGTCTAACTATGGCTACACCTTC

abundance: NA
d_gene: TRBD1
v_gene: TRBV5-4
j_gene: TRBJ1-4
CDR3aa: CASSLFSQGGKLFF
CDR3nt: TGTGCCAGCAGCTTGTTTAGTCAGGGGGGAAAACTGTTTTTT

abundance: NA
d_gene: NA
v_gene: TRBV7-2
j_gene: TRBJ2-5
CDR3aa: CASSLGSGETQYF
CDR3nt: TGTGCCAGCAGCTTAGGATCAGGGGAGACCCAGTACTTC

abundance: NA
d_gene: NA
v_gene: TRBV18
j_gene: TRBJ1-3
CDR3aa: CASSPGADSGNTIYF
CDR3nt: TGTGCCAGCTCACCAGGGGCGGACTCTGGAAACACCATATATTTT

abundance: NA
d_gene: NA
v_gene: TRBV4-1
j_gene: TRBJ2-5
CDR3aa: CASSQGEKETQYF
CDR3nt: TGCGCCAGCAGCCAAGGAGAGAAAGAGACCCAGTACTTC

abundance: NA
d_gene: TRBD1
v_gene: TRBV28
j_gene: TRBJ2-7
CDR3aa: CASSPGGATYEQYF
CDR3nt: TGTGCCAGCAGCCCAGGGGGTGCTACCTACGAGCAGTACTTC

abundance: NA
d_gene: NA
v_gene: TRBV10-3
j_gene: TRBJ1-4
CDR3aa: CAISEQSNEKLFF
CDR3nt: TGTGCCATCAGTGAACAGTCTAATGAAAAACTGTTTTTT

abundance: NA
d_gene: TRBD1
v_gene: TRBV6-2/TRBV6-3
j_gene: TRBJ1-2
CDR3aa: CASSPRQGLIYGYTF
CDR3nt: TGTGCCAGCAGTCCCAGACAGGGTCTCATCTATGGCTACACCTTC

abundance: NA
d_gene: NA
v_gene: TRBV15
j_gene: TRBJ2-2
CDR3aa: CATSRGQDTGELFF
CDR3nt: TGTGCCACCAGCAGAGGTCAGGACACCGGGGAGCTGTTTTTT